This T cell receptor (beta chain) came from a study of early T cells in non-severe SARS-CoV-2 infection. Across the whole study: Chains stayed unpaired after sequencing of bulk RNA from unsorted whole blood.

General study findings and limits: Clonotype matching in VDJdb favored anti-spike CD8 responses and did not capture private and CD4 specificities.

Attached unique molecular identifiers marked individual cDNA molecules. Via MiXCR, TCRdb re-called the 5' RACE reads, giving one row per CDR3 protein. Among tens of thousands of distinct CDR3 sequences, roughly 13% were seen once, and the ten largest hold almost 8.5%. About this clonotype: Its antigen is as yet unknown.

Germline V lookup: CDR1 MNHEY, CDR2 SVGEGT. This CDR3 has 12 amino acids. V shed 4 bases and J shed 11 bases, with 14 bases lying between them. The chain combines TRBV6-2 or TRBV6-3 with TRBJ1-1; D unresolved. This clonotype was obtained from an adult who was a healthcare worker with PCR-confirmed SARS-CoV-2 infection or an uninfected control (not recorded which). The sample consisted of whole blood. CDR3 amino acids: CASSLSGGGAFF. The CDR3 nucleotides are TGTGCCAGCAGTTTGTCAGGAGGAGGCGCTTTCTTT.